The 28 T cell receptor beta chains presented below share a single source sample, sequenced in a study of T cells after yellow fever vaccination. TCRdb independently ran MiXCR on the 5' RACE reads; one entry per CDR3 protein. Among approximately 240,000 distinct CDR3 sequences listed, 3.6% were seen once. The sample was PBMCs, taken 15 days after the yellow fever booster vaccination. The receptors here all came from a man aged 18-30 years who received the YFV17D yellow fever vaccine.

The table lists this clonotype with many counts. This chain uses TRBV5-1 with TRBJ2-1; no clear D. V gave up 4 bases and J gave up 4 bases, with 9 bases separating them. CDR1 and CDR2 from the germline V gene are SGHRS and YFSETQ. The CDR3 has 13 amino acids. The CDR3 loop reads CASSKDVYNEQFF. The CDR3 DNA is TGCGCCAGCAGCAAGGACGTATACAATGAGCAGTTCTTC.

In this sample, this clonotype turned up many times. The V gene is TRBV4-1, the J gene TRBJ1-5; D uncertain. CDR1 MGHRA and CDR2 YSYEKL come from the germline V gene. This CDR3 comprises 13 residues. Deletions cut 1 base from V and 6 bases from J, with 7 bases between. The chain's CDR3 is CASSQVKGQPQHF. The CDR3 DNA reads TGCGCCAGCAGCCAAGTAAAGGGTCAGCCCCAGCATTTT.

Many counts were recorded for this clonotype. The V gene is TRBV12-3 or TRBV12-4, the J gene TRBJ2-5; the match to TRBD1 covers 11 bases. Unmatched junction bases numbered 8, after V lost 0 bases and J lost 5 bases. This CDR3 is 17 amino acids long. CDR3 region: CASSLAHEDRGQETQYF. As DNA, the CDR3 is TGTGCCAGCAGTTTAGCGCATGAGGACAGGGGGCAGGAGACCCAGTACTTC.

This clonotype was counted at least ten times. V gene TRBV12-3 or TRBV12-4 combines with J gene TRBJ2-5; maybe TRBD2 (6 bases). This CDR3 contains 14 residues. The germline V and J ends were trimmed by 5 bases and 2 bases, with 12 bases remaining between them. The CDR3 region is CASSVRGRQETQYF. In DNA form, the CDR3 reads TGTGCCAGCAGTGTGCGTGGGAGGCAAGAGACCCAGTACTTC.

This clonotype was recorded many times. This chain uses TRBV7-2 with TRBJ2-1, with 9 bases identical to TRBD2. The CDR3 length is 14 residues. The J segment lost 9 bases and the V segment lost 3 bases, leaving 6 bases of the junction unmatched. Germline assignment: CDR1 SGHTA and CDR2 FQGNSA. CDR3 in amino acids: CASSLDLAGREQFF. CDR3 DNA: TGTGCCAGCAGCTTGGACCTAGCGGGGCGTGAGCAGTTCTTC.

There are many counts of this clonotype. This chain links TRBV12-3 or TRBV12-4 with TRBJ2-1; D is ambiguous. CDR3 size: 14 residues. V gave up 2 bases and J gave up 2 bases, with 7 bases separating them. The CDR3 nucleotides are TGTGCCAGCAGTTTAAATGGGGCCTACAATGAGCAGTTCTTC. Translated, it gives CASSLNGAYNEQFF.

The J gene is TRBJ2-1, the V gene TRBV27; D might be TRBD2 (7 bases). V lost 2 bases and J 9 bases, leaving 14 bases between the germline ends. Germline V gene data show CDR1 as MNHEY and CDR2 as SMNVEV (reference sequence). This CDR3 has 14 amino acids. The DNA for the CDR3 is TGTGCCAGCAGTTTAGTGGGGGGGCCCAGTGAGCAGTTCTTC. It codes for CASSLVGGPSEQFF.

The sample holds many counts of this clonotype. This chain joins TRBV15 and TRBJ1-2, with D possibly TRBD1 on 5 matching bases. Germline assignment: CDR1 LNHNV and CDR2 YYDKDF (reference sequence). V shed 1 base and J shed 7 bases, with 13 bases lying between them. This CDR3 is built from 14 residues. CDR3 region: CATSRGPRVRGYTF. The CDR3, as DNA: TGTGCCACCAGCAGAGGACCCAGGGTGCGTGGCTACACCTTC.

The table lists this clonotype with many counts. The chain links TRBV10-3 to TRBJ2-7; D unclear. The CDR3 contains 14 residues. The V gene's germline CDR1 is ENHRY and CDR2 SYGVKD. Between the trimmed V and J ends, which lost 3 bases and 0 bases, there was a span of 9 bases. In nucleotides, the CDR3 is TGTGCCATCAGTGAAATCCAGACCTCCTACGAGCAGTACTTC. Amino acid sequence: CAISEIQTSYEQYF.

This clonotype was seen many times. This chain connects TRBV4-1 to TRBJ1-4; no clear D. Trimming took 1 base from V and 9 from J, leaving 18 bases between them. This CDR3 is 16 amino acids long. CDR1 and CDR2 (germline): MGHRA, YSYEKL. CDR3 sequence (DNA): TGCGCCAGCAGCCAAGGGTCGAAAGGAGGAAGGAAAAAACTGTTTTTT. Amino acids: CASSQGSKGGRKKLFF.

There are many counts of this clonotype. J is TRBJ1-1 and V is TRBV12-3 or TRBV12-4, with 7 bases fitting TRBD1. V gave up 5 bases and J gave up 3 bases; unmatched junction bases: 6. The CDR3 is 14 amino acids. CDR3 amino acids: CASSISQGYTEAFF. In DNA, the CDR3 is TGTGCCAGCAGTATATCACAGGGGTACACTGAAGCTTTCTTT.

This clonotype was counted many times. The chain links TRBV12-3 or TRBV12-4 to TRBJ2-2; a possible D gene is TRBD1 (6 bases). This CDR3 contains 19 residues. Between the trimmed V and J ends, which lost 5 bases and 4 bases, there was a span of 26 bases. CDR3 amino acids: CASSGSGRGISFGTGELFF. The CDR3 DNA follows: TGTGCCAGCAGTGGGTCGGGCAGGGGTATTTCTTTCGGCACCGGGGAGCTGTTTTTT.

This clonotype was counted ten times or more. The chain has TRBV27 and TRBJ1-6; the D gene is possibly TRBD1 (6 bases). Trimming removed 2 bases from V and 10 bases from J, with 12 bases in between. CDR1 MNHEY and CDR2 SMNVEV come from the germline V gene (reference sequence). This CDR3 region has 14 residues. Here the CDR3 DNA reads TGTGCCAGCAGTTTAATGGACAGTCTATCACCCCTCCACTTT. Protein product: CASSLMDSLSPLHF.

This clonotype occurred many times. The chain carries TRBV7-3 and TRBJ2-1, with D possibly being TRBD1 (6 bases). The ends were cut back, 3 bases at V and 10 bases at J, with 13 bases in the middle. The CDR3 contains 13 residues. Looked up from germline, CDR1 is SGHTA and CDR2 is FQGTGA. This CDR3 is CASSFATGSEQFF. For the CDR3, the DNA is TGTGCCAGCAGCTTTGCTACAGGGTCCGAGCAGTTCTTC.

This clonotype has ten or more counts. V and J are TRBV20-1 and TRBJ2-7, with a possible D match to TRBD2 (6 bases). The V end lost 6 bases, the J end lost 3 bases, and 27 bases lay between the germline ends. The CDR3 has 17 residues. The germline V gene has CDR1 DFQATT and CDR2 SNEGSKA (reference sequence). For the CDR3, the DNA is TGCAGTGCAACTCCGATTGCGGGGCCCGGAGGGTACTACGAGCAGTACTTC. Amino acid sequence: CSATPIAGPGGYYEQYF.

This clonotype was found a few times. The chain couples TRBV28 to TRBJ2-3, with D possibly matching TRBD1 (6 bases). Trimming left V 8 bases short and J 4 bases short, with 19 bases between. Looked up from germline, CDR1 is MDHEN and CDR2 is SYDVKM. This CDR3 contains 15 residues. The chain's CDR3 is CASRSQGTPADTQYF. DNA of the CDR3: TGTGCCAGCCGGTCCCAGGGGACCCCCGCAGATACGCAGTATTTT. Full variable domain (rest looked up from reference TRBV28 and TRBJ2-3): DVKVTQSSRYLVKRTGEKVFLECVQDMDHENMFWYRQDPGLGLRLIYFSYDVKMKEKGDIPEGYSVSREKKERFSLILESASTNQTSMYLCASRSQGTPADTQYFGPGTRLTVL.

This clonotype was seen many times. The chain has TRBV5-1 and TRBJ1-6; 8 bases align to TRBD1. The CDR3 consists of 15 residues. The ends lost 4 bases at V and 3 bases at J; junction bases unmatched: 3. The germline CDR1 and CDR2 sequences are SGHRS and YFSETQ. CDR3 in amino acids: CASSTGQGYNSPLHF. In nucleotides, the CDR3 is TGCGCCAGCAGCACAGGACAGGGCTATAATTCACCCCTCCACTTT.

This clonotype occurred many times. The chain joins TRBV11-2 to TRBJ2-7; maybe TRBD1 (6 bases). The CDR3 consists of 13 residues. Trimming stripped 5 bases from V and 2 bases from J, with 10 bases between. The germline CDR1 and CDR2 sequences are SGHAT and FQNNGV. The CDR3: CASSPRGPYEQYF. As DNA, the CDR3 is TGTGCCAGCAGCCCCAGGGGCCCCTACGAGCAGTACTTC.

This clonotype has at least ten counts. V is TRBV2 and J is TRBJ2-6, with TRBD1 matching 7 bases. With 5 bases clipped from V and 0 bases from J, the junction kept 4 bases outside the gene matches. This CDR3 is 16 amino acids long. Germline V gene lookup returns CDR1 SNHLY and CDR2 FYNNEI. The CDR3 protein is CASSTDRSSGANVLTF. The DNA of the CDR3 is TGTGCCAGCAGTACGGACAGGAGCTCTGGGGCCAACGTCCTGACTTTC. Drawing the rest from reference TRBV2 and TRBJ2-6, the complete variable domain is EPEVTQTPSHQVTQMGQEVILRCVPISNHLYFYWYRQILGQKVEFLVSFYNNEISEKSEIFDDQFSVERPDGSNFTLKIRSTKLEDSAMYFCASSTDRSSGANVLTFGAGSRLTVL.

At least ten counts were recorded for this clonotype. This chain links TRBV15 with TRBJ2-3; TRBD2 matches 12 bases. Germline lookup yields CDR1 LNHNV and CDR2 YYDKDF (reference sequence). The CDR3 sequence is 16 residues long. V shed 4 bases, J shed 0 bases, and the junction held 2 bases outside the gene matches. The CDR3 DNA reads as TGTGCCACCAGCACCGGGACTAGCGGGAGCACAGATACGCAGTATTTT. Its protein is CATSTGTSGSTDTQYF. Using reference TRBV15 and TRBJ2-3 for the parts outside the CDR3, the full variable domain is DAMVIQNPRYQVTQFGKPVTLSCSQTLNHNVMYWYQQKSSQAPKLLFHYYDKDFNNEADTPDNFQSRRPNTSFCFLDIRSPGLGDTAMYLCATSTGTSGSTDTQYFGPGTRLTVL.

This clonotype has only a few counts. The rearrangement uses TRBV29-1 and TRBJ2-4, with 9 nucleotides matching TRBD2. The length of the CDR3 is 15 residues. Trimming took 3 bases from V and 8 from J; bases not matched to a gene: 11. Germline V gene data show CDR1 as SQVTM and CDR2 as ANQGSEA. The CDR3 loop reads CSVEDPRGGRYIQYF. The CDR3 DNA follows: TGCAGCGTTGAGGATCCGCGGGGGGGTCGATACATTCAGTACTTC.

This clonotype was observed at least ten times. This chain uses TRBV12-3 or TRBV12-4 with TRBJ2-5, with D uncertain. The CDR3 runs 15 residues. Trimming removed 3 bases at V and 2 bases at J, with 13 bases between. CDR3 nucleotides: TGTGCCAGCAGTTTGATCCGACCGGAACAAGAGACCCAGTACTTC. Amino acids: CASSLIRPEQETQYF.

This clonotype was counted ten times or more. This chain uses TRBV5-6 with TRBJ1-2; 8 positions agree with TRBD1. The J segment lost 3 bases and the V segment lost 4 bases, leaving 8 bases of the junction unmatched. In germline, CDR1 is SGHDT, CDR2 YYEEEE. The CDR3 runs 15 residues. In DNA, the CDR3 is TGTGCCAGCAGCACCGCCGGACAGGGCTACTATGGCTACACCTTC. It specifies CASSTAGQGYYGYTF.

This clonotype occurred many times. The chain employs TRBV3-1 and TRBJ2-2; a weak D match, TRBD1 (7 bases). Germline loops: CDR1 LGHDT, CDR2 YNNKEL (reference sequence). This CDR3 region has 14 residues. The V and J ends lost 4 bases and 9 bases respectively, with 15 bases between them. The CDR3 loop is CASSPPGGIRELFF. The CDR3 DNA follows: TGTGCCAGCAGCCCCCCAGGGGGGATCCGGGAGCTGTTTTTT.

This clonotype has at least ten counts. The chain uses TRBV5-4 and TRBJ2-5; 11 bases line up with TRBD1. Germline V gene data show CDR1 as SGHNT and CDR2 as YYREEE (reference sequence). V lost 0 bases and J lost 5; bases outside the gene matches: 9. This CDR3 comprises 17 residues. CDR3 loop: CASSLGRGQGAAETQYF. The CDR3 DNA is TGTGCCAGCAGCTTGGGGCGTGGACAGGGGGCGGCGGAGACCCAGTACTTC.

In its sample, this clonotype was seen many times. The chain couples TRBV2 to TRBJ1-2; TRBD1 is a possible D gene (5 bases). The germline V gene has CDR1 SNHLY and CDR2 FYNNEI. The ends were cut back, 3 bases at V and 5 bases at J, with 16 bases in the middle. There are 15 residues in the CDR3. The CDR3 region is CASSDRAVSGYGYTF. Written as DNA, the CDR3 is TGTGCCAGCAGTGACAGGGCAGTTTCTGGATATGGCTACACCTTC.

This clonotype was counted ten times or more. The V and J genes are TRBV5-1 and TRBJ2-1, with TRBD2 matching 13 bases. The trim removed 7 bases at V and 0 bases at J, leaving 7 bases unmatched. Germline assignment: CDR1 SGHRS and CDR2 YFSETQ. The CDR3 is 17 residues long. CDR3 residues: CASRTSGGHSSYNEQFF. CDR3 DNA: TGCGCCAGCCGGACTAGCGGGGGCCATAGCTCCTACAATGAGCAGTTCTTC.

This clonotype has a count of ten or more. The V call is TRBV6-5, the J call TRBJ2-7; D might be TRBD2 (6 bases). V gave up 0 bases and J gave up 5 bases, with 17 bases separating them. The CDR3 spans 16 residues. Germline lookup yields CDR1 MNHEY and CDR2 SVGAGI. The CDR3 region has the DNA TGTGCCAGCAGTTACTCGGGGAGCGGGTCATCCCACGAGCAGTACTTC. This encodes CASSYSGSGSSHEQYF.